The following is a T cell receptor (beta chain) sequence with its context. After removal of 4 bases from V and 1 base from J, the junction contained 7 bases not matched to a gene. The V gene's germline CDR1 is SGHRS and CDR2 YFSETQ. The length of the CDR3 is 16 residues. PCR involved 60 Vbeta and 13 Jbeta primers. The protocol was immunoSEQ multiplex PCR, while the TCRdb copy is restricted to in-frame clones and leaves out a portion. Of tens of thousands of clones listed, around three quarters are singletons. The data stem from a study of cytomegalovirus exposure and HLA in healthy donors. Specimen: PBMCs. The sequence came from a male donor in good health and CMV-seronegative. This chain connects TRBV5-1 to TRBJ1-1, with 10 bases matching TRBD1. As DNA, the CDR3 is TGCGCCAGCAGCCTCCGGACAGGGGGTACGAACACTGAAGCTTTCTTT. Its protein product is CASSLRTGGTNTEAFF.